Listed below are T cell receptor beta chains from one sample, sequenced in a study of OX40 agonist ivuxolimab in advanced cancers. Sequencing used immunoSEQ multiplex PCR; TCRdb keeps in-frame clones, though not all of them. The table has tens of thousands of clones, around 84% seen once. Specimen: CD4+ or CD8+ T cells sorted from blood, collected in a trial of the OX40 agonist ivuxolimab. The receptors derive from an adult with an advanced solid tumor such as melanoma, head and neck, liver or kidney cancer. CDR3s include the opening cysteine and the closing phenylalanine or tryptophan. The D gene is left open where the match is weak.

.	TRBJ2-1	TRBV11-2	CASSPPFNEQFF
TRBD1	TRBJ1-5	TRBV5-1	CASSSGQGEQPQHF
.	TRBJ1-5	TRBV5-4	CASSRNGGDQPQHF
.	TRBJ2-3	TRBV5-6	CASSLIGSGFTDTQYF
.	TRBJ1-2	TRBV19	CASRGVETQNYGYTF
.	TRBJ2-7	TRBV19	CASSQSSGVGREQYF
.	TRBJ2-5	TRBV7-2	CASSFTEQETQYF
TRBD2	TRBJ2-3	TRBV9	CASSVEFQREVPDTQYF
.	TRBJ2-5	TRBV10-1	CASSEGGQETQYF
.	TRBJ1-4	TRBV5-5	CASSLRGGNEKLFF
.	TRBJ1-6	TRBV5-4	CASSSEGRLNSPLHF
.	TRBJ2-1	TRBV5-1	CASSLADPYNEQFF
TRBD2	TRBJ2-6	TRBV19	CASSVRGSGSSGANVLTF
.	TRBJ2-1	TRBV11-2	CASSIQGRYNEQFF
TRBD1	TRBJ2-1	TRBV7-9	CASSSQTRDRGRDEQFF
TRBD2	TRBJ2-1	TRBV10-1	CATSVGLAGRNEQFF
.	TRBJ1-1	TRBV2	CASSEGRVNTEAFF
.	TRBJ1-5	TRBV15	CATSILSRNQPQHF
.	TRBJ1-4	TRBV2	CASRTGLGGAKLFF
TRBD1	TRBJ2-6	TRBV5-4	CASSRTGYSGANVLTF
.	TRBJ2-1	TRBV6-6	CASSYSTGHEQFF
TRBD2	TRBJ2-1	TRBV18	CASSSGFSGRGDEQFF
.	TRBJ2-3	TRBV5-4	CASRGDPGTDTQYF
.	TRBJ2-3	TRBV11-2	CASSIRAFTDTQYF
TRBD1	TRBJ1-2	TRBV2	CASSTDRGTNYGYTF